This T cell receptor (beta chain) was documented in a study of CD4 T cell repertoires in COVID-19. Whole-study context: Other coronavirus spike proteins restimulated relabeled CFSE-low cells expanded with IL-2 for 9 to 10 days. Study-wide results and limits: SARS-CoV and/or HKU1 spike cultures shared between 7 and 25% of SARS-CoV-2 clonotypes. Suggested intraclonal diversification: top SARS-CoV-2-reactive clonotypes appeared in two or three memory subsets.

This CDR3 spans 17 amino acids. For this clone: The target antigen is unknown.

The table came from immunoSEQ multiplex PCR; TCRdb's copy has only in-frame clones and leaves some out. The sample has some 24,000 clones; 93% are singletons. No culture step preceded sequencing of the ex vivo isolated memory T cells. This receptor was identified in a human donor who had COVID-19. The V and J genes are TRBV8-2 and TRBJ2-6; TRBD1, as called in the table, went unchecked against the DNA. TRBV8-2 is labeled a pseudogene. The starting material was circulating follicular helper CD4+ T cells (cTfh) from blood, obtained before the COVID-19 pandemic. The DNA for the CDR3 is TGTGGCATACGTCCCAGGATAACACAAAGTAGGGCCAACGTCCTGACTTTC. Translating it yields CGIRPRITQSRANVLTF.